Shown below are 24 T cell receptor beta chains from a single sample sequenced in a study of naive and memory T cell subsets. An equimolar mix of two oligonucleotides served as the beta constant-region primer for TRBC1 and TRBC2. TCRdb re-called the UMI-ligation and nested PCR reads with MiXCR, one entry per CDR3 protein. The sample records under 100,000 distinct CDR3 sequences, about 7% being singletons. Sequenced input: central memory CD4+ T cells from blood. These receptors came from a human donor in good health.

The chain has TRBV9 and TRBJ1-4; 7 bases are a match to TRBD1. The CDR3 consists of 15 residues. Trimming took 0 bases from V and 5 from J; bases not matched to a gene: 4. Germline V gene data show CDR1 as SGDLS and CDR2 as YYNGEE. CDR3 nucleotides: TGTGCCAGCAGCGTAGCGACAGGGCTCAATGAAAAACTGTTTTTT. The encoded protein is CASSVATGLNEKLFF.

The rearrangement links TRBV7-2 to TRBJ2-5, with 8 bases identical to TRBD2. This CDR3 is 14 amino acids long. Germline lookup yields CDR1 SGHTA and CDR2 FQGNSA. Unmatched junction bases numbered 9, after V lost 7 bases and J lost 5 bases. CDR3 nucleotides: TGTGCCAGCACTTTGGGGGGACTAGGGGAGACCCAGTACTTC. Translation: CASTLGGLGETQYF.

This clonotype was recorded a few times. V usage is TRBV5-1 and J usage is TRBJ1-1, with D possibly matching TRBD1 (6 bases). The CDR3 runs to 13 residues. CDR1 and CDR2 from the germline V gene are SGHRS and YFSETQ. The V end lost 4 bases, the J end lost 11 bases, and 18 bases lay between the germline ends. The CDR3 sequence is CASSTQGGREAFF. The CDR3, as DNA: TGCGCCAGCAGCACCCAAGGGGGGCGCGAGGCTTTCTTT.

This clonotype was seen only a few times. The chain couples TRBV18 to TRBJ2-7; D remains unclear. The CDR3 totals 14 residues. The V end lost 1 base, the J end lost 7 bases, and 14 bases lay between the germline ends. In germline, CDR1 is KGHSH, CDR2 LQKENI. The CDR3 loop reads CASSPLGKTKEQYF. The CDR3, as DNA: TGTGCCAGCTCACCACTAGGCAAAACTAAAGAGCAGTACTTC. Combining the CDR3 with reference TRBV18 and TRBJ2-7 gives the whole variable domain NAGVMQNPRHLVRRRGQEARLRCSPMKGHSHVYWYRQLPEEGLKFMVYLQKENIIDESGMPKERFSAEFPKEGPSILRIQQVVRGDSAAYFCASSPLGKTKEQYFGPGTRLTVT.

This clonotype occurred many times. V usage is TRBV12-3 or TRBV12-4 and J usage is TRBJ1-6, with D possibly matching TRBD1 (5 bases). The V and J ends lost 8 bases and 7 bases respectively, with 12 bases between them. The CDR3 is made up of 13 amino acids. The CDR3 nucleotides are TGTGCCAGCCGCAGGGTTGAGAATTCACCCCTCCACTTT. Translating it yields CASRRVENSPLHF.

V gene TRBV5-5 combines with J gene TRBJ2-3; D is ambiguous. Germline lookup yields CDR1 SGHKS and CDR2 YYEKEE (reference sequence). The CDR3 contains 17 residues. With 4 bases removed from V and 7 bases from J, the gap between germline ends came to 25 bases. Written as DNA, the CDR3 is TGTGCCAGCAGCGGCGTAGGACCGACGACCGTCGGGTATACGCAGTATTTT. Translation gives CASSGVGPTTVGYTQYF.

The V call is TRBV12-3 or TRBV12-4, the J call TRBJ2-2; D is uncertain. The CDR3 has 13 amino acids. V dropped 6 bases and J dropped 3 bases, with 8 bases sitting between them. CDR3 in amino acids: CASRPTDTGELFF. CDR3 nucleotide sequence: TGTGCCAGCAGACCGACCGACACCGGGGAGCTGTTTTTT.

The chain employs TRBV6-2 or TRBV6-3 and TRBJ2-1; the D gene could be TRBD1 or TRBD2 (6 bases each). CDR1 and CDR2 (germline): MNHEY, SVGEGT. The CDR3 extends over 14 amino acids. V was shortened by 5 bases and J by 9 bases, with 17 bases between the two germline ends. The CDR3 spells CASSTRFGGLEQFF. CDR3 nucleotides: TGTGCCAGCAGTACACGATTTGGGGGGCTTGAGCAGTTCTTC.

This clonotype was observed at least ten times. The chain recombines TRBV3-1 with TRBJ1-2; no firm D call. Trimming shortened V by 7 bases and J by 0 bases, and 6 bases separated the two germline ends. Germline CDR1 is LGHDT and CDR2 is YNNKEL (reference sequence). The length of the CDR3 is 12 residues. The CDR3 sequence: CASKGSNYGYTF. The CDR3 nucleotides are TGTGCCAGCAAGGGATCTAACTATGGCTACACCTTC. Full variable domain (missing parts from reference TRBV3-1 and TRBJ1-2): DTAVSQTPKYLVTQMGNDKSIKCEQNLGHDTMYWYKQDSKKFLKIMFSYNNKELIINETVPNRFSPKSPDKAHLNLHINSLELGDSAVYFCASKGSNYGYTFGSGTRLTVV.

V usage is TRBV19 and J usage is TRBJ2-7; 8 nucleotides match TRBD1. The trim removed 4 bases at V and 3 bases at J, leaving 8 bases unmatched. The CDR3 length is 15 residues. From germline, CDR1 is LNHDA and CDR2 SQIVND (reference sequence). Here the CDR3 reads CASSNFRTGSYEQYF. The CDR3 DNA reads TGTGCCAGTAGTAACTTCCGGACAGGGAGCTACGAGCAGTACTTC. The complete variable domain, with remaining parts taken from reference TRBV19 and TRBJ2-7, reads DGGITQSPKYLFRKEGQNVTLSCEQNLNHDAMYWYRQDPGQGLRLIYYSQIVNDFQKGDIAEGYSVSREKKESFPLTVTSAQKNPTAFYLCASSNFRTGSYEQYFGPGTRLTVT.

The chain recombines TRBV20-1 with TRBJ2-4; 10 bases map to TRBD2. CDR1 and CDR2 (germline): DFQATT, SNEGSKA (reference sequence). J gave up 7 bases and V 4 bases, and 7 bases lay outside the gene matches. The CDR3 covers 14 residues. The CDR3 spells CSATLAGAGNIQYF. CDR3 DNA: TGCAGTGCTACCCTAGCGGGGGCGGGGAACATTCAGTACTTC.

This clonotype occurred a few times. The chain links TRBV5-5 to TRBJ2-1, with D unresolved. Germline values: CDR1 SGHKS, CDR2 YYEKEE (reference sequence). CDR3 length: 14 amino acids. The V gene lost 6 bases and the J gene lost 5 bases, with 15 bases spanning the gap. CDR3 in DNA: TGTGCCAGCAAGTCATTAGGAACCGACAATGAGCAGTTCTTC. Translated, it gives CASKSLGTDNEQFF.

This clonotype was seen more than once but under ten times. The CDR3 bases are TGTGCCAGCAGCGGAGAGACAGGGGGCAGGGGAGATACGCAGTATTTT. Its protein is CASSGETGGRGDTQYF. This sequence joins TRBV9 and TRBJ2-3; TRBD1 matches 10 bases. Per germline, CDR1 SGDLS and CDR2 YYNGEE. V was pared by 3 bases and J by 5 bases, with 9 bases of the junction left unmatched. The CDR3 runs to 16 residues. The full variable domain, its missing parts supplied by reference TRBV9 and TRBJ2-3, is DSGVTQTPKHLITATGQRVTLRCSPRSGDLSVYWYQQSLDQGLQFLIQYYNGEERAKGNILERFSAQQFPDLHSELNLSSLELGDSALYFCASSGETGGRGDTQYFGPGTRLTVL.

The genes are TRBV7-3 and TRBJ2-1; TRBD2 matches 10 bases. The CDR3 contains 15 residues. J lost 7 bases, V lost 5 bases, and 8 bases had no gene match. The germline V gene has CDR1 SGHTA and CDR2 FQGTGA. For the CDR3, the DNA is TGTGCCAGCAGCCTCAGCGGGGGGGCCGGGAATGAGCAGTTCTTC. It translates to CASSLSGGAGNEQFF.

This clonotype was detected many times. The rearrangement joins TRBV7-2 to TRBJ1-2; D uncertain. This CDR3 has 12 amino acids. The V gene lost 2 bases and the J gene lost 6 bases, with 7 bases spanning the gap. The V gene's germline CDR1 is SGHTA and CDR2 FQGNSA. In nucleotides, the CDR3 is TGTGCCAGCAGCTTATCCTCGAATGGCTACACCTTC. Its protein is CASSLSSNGYTF. Full variable domain (remainder filled in from reference TRBV7-2 and TRBJ1-2): GAGVSQSPSNKVTEKGKDVELRCDPISGHTALYWYRQSLGQGLEFLIYFQGNSAPDKSGLPSDRFSAERTGGSVSTLTIQRTQQEDSAVYLCASSLSSNGYTFGSGTRLTVV.

There are a few counts of this clonotype. The chain employs TRBV2 and TRBJ2-2, with 7 bases matching TRBD1. V shed 6 bases and J 4 bases; nucleotides not matched to a gene: 2. This CDR3 contains 13 residues. Germline V gene sequence: CDR1 SNHLY, CDR2 FYNNEI. CDR3 loop: CASRGQPTGELFF. The CDR3 bases are TGTGCCAGCAGGGGACAGCCCACCGGGGAGCTGTTTTTT. Variable domain in full (rest from reference TRBV2 and TRBJ2-2): EPEVTQTPSHQVTQMGQEVILRCVPISNHLYFYWYRQILGQKVEFLVSFYNNEISEKSEIFDDQFSVERPDGSNFTLKIRSTKLEDSAMYFCASRGQPTGELFFGEGSRLTVL.

This clonotype was seen more than once but under ten times. The chain links TRBV7-8 to TRBJ2-7; D call uncertain. CDR3 size: 15 residues. Between the trimmed V and J ends, which lost 0 bases and 2 bases, there was a span of 11 bases. Germline assignment: CDR1 SGHVS and CDR2 FQNEAQ. The CDR3 loop is CASSLAPAPTYEQYF. The CDR3 nucleotides are TGTGCCAGCAGCTTAGCGCCAGCGCCTACCTACGAGCAGTACTTC.

The gene calls are TRBV13 and TRBJ2-3, with TRBD2 matching over 15 bases. V dropped 5 bases and J dropped 3; count of bases not matched to a gene: 6. This CDR3 spans 17 amino acids. Germline V gives CDR1 PRHDT, CDR2 FYEKMQ (reference sequence). The CDR3 reads CASSPRGTSGGTDTQYF. CDR3 nucleotide sequence: TGTGCCAGCAGCCCCAGAGGGACTAGCGGGGGGACAGATACGCAGTATTTT.

The chain has TRBV7-2 and TRBJ2-7; TRBD2 is a possible D gene (6 bases). V gave up 2 bases and J gave up 3 bases, with 14 bases separating them. In germline, CDR1 is SGHTA, CDR2 FQGNSA. The length of the CDR3 is 15 residues. The CDR3 nucleotides are TGTGCCAGCAGCTTAACGGAGGGCAGAAGCTACGAGCAGTACTTC. Translation: CASSLTEGRSYEQYF.

Notes on this clonotype: Given a much more abundant clone one base away, this may be a read error. The chain has TRBV20-1 and TRBJ2-7; 8 positions match TRBD2. The CDR3 is made up of 14 amino acids. V lost 0 bases to trimming and J lost 5 bases; unmatched junction nucleotides: 6. The germline V gene encodes CDR1 DFQATT and CDR2 SNEGSKA (reference sequence). DNA for the CDR3: TGCAGTGCTAGAGACGGGAGGGTCCACCACGAGCAGTACTTC. It specifies CSARDGRVHHEQYF.

The CDR3 bases are TGTGCCAGCAGTGAATCTGAAGGACAGGAGAACACTGAAGCTTTCTTT. It codes for CASSESEGQENTEAFF. This rearrangement joins TRBV25-1 to TRBJ1-1; 7 bases fit TRBD1. V shed 1 base and J 1 base; nucleotides not matched to a gene: 6. This CDR3 has 16 amino acids. Per the germline V gene, CDR1 is MGHDK and CDR2 is SYGVNS.

This clonotype was observed a few times. The V gene is TRBV7-3, the J gene TRBJ2-2; D is perhaps TRBD1 or TRBD2 (7 bases each). The CDR3 length is 15 residues. Per germline, CDR1 SGHTA and CDR2 FQGTGA. V dropped 3 bases and J dropped 2 bases, with 10 bases sitting between them. The CDR3 DNA is TGTGCCAGCAGCTTCAGGGGGGGAAACACCGGGGAGCTGTTTTTT. This codes for CASSFRGGNTGELFF.

The chain employs TRBV20-1 and TRBJ2-7; D possibly corresponds to TRBD1 (6 bases). CDR1 DFQATT and CDR2 SNEGSKA come from the germline V gene (reference sequence). Trimming removed 1 base from V and 6 bases from J, with 16 bases in between. The CDR3 contains 14 residues. Here the CDR3 DNA reads TGCAGTGCTAGAGCCTACAGGGACCTGGCCGAGCAGTACTTC. Protein sequence: CSARAYRDLAEQYF.

The V call is TRBV25-1, the J call TRBJ1-2; D is unresolved. This CDR3 comprises 12 residues. Germline V CDR1 and CDR2: MGHDK, SYGVNS. Trimming cost V 3 bases and J 7 bases, with 9 bases left between them. The CDR3 DNA sequence: TGTGCCAGCAGTGATATCCGGACTGGCTACACCTTC. Its translation: CASSDIRTGYTF.